The present entry profiles one T cell receptor (beta chain) with its context. This specimen comes from a study of blood T cell repertoires in COVID-19. About the study: Sites in the United States, Italy and Spain provided acute and convalescent COVID-19 samples. Sample material is recorded as cDNA or gDNA derived from T cells, B-cell-depleted T cells, or PBMCs.

V lost 4 bases and J lost 9, with 13 bases in between. The CDR3 consists of 13 residues. CDR1 is WNHNN, CDR2 SYGVQD, per germline (reference sequence). As processed by the authors: Researchers report that nucleated cell counts were estimated from reference gene primer amplification. Measured with immunoSEQ multiplex PCR; TCRdb has only the in-frame clones, and not every one. For V, J and clone size, that table is used; D and trimming come from the DNA. The sample has under 250,000 clones; roughly 80% are singletons. The rearrangement uses TRBV10-1 and TRBJ2-1, with D maybe TRBD1 (5 bases). The TCR comes from a woman in her thirties who had recovered from COVID-19. Sequenced input: peripheral blood. Written as DNA, the CDR3 is TGCGCCAGCAGTGTATCCCAGGACACTGAGCAGTTCTTC. This encodes CASSVSQDTEQFF.